A single T cell receptor (beta chain) is shown here with its context. This sample was taken from a study of blood T cell repertoires in COVID-19. How the authors handled the data: How many nucleated cells were present was estimated from reference gene primer amplification. Clones were sequenced by immunoSEQ multiplex PCR, and TCRdb holds only the in-frame ones, with some missing. D and trimming were read from the DNA, whereas the V and J calls and clone size are those reported in that table. The sample lists roughly 230,000 clones, nearly 90% occurring once. CDR3 length: 14 residues. Per germline, CDR1 LNHDA and CDR2 SQIVND (reference sequence). J was trimmed by 2 bases and V by 2 bases; bases with no gene match: 1.

The gene calls are TRBV19 and TRBJ2-7; 9 bases align to TRBD1. Input material: peripheral blood. This TCR came from a woman in her fifties or sixties with COVID-19, enrolled during active disease. CDR3: CASSITGGAYEQYF. DNA of the CDR3: TGTGCCAGTAGTATAACAGGGGGCGCCTACGAGCAGTACTTC.